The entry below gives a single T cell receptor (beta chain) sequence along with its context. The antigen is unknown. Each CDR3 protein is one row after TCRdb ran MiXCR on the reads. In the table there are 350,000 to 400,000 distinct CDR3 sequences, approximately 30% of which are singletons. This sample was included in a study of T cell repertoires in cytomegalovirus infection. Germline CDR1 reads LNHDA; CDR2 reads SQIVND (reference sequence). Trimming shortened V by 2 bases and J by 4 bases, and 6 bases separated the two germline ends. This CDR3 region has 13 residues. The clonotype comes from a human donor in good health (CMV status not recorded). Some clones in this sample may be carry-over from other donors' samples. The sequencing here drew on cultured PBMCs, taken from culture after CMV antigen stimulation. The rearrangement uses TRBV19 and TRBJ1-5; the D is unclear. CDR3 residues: CASSISLNQPQHF. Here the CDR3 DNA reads TGTGCCAGTAGTATAAGCCTTAATCAGCCCCAGCATTTT.